This T cell receptor beta chain was sequenced during a study of T-cell reconstitution after alpha-beta-depleted transplantation in children. With regard to this clonotype: Its target is not known.

Study observations and caveats: Expanded graft clones, several hundred of them, were reportedly the source of alpha-beta T cells about two months after transplant. Day-60 TCRbeta diversity that was high in some patients was derived from surviving recipient T cells and thymic progenitors. The main origin of T-cell counts and diversity one year after transplant was newly produced T cells.

Preparation of the TCRbeta library involved a method that used unique molecular identifiers. One entry per CDR3 protein, called by TCRdb with MiXCR from the PCR reads. The sample has approximately 430,000 distinct CDR3 sequences, 15% to 20% seen once; the top ten hold over 25%. Germline CDR1 is MDHEN and CDR2 is SYDVKM. The V and J ends lost 3 bases and 1 base respectively, with 16 bases between them. The length of the CDR3 is 18 residues. The chain links TRBV28 to TRBJ2-6; D gene unclear. Sequencing was performed on PBMCs, mostly from graft donor cells, taken 360 days after TCRalphabeta/CD19-depleted stem cell transplant. The sequence was obtained from a boy under two years old who had a stem cell transplant for Wiskott-Aldrich syndrome, so the T cells may come from the graft donor. CDR3 sequence: CASSFKAPVGSGANVLTF. CDR3 DNA sequence: TGTGCCAGCAGTTTTAAAGCCCCAGTAGGTTCTGGGGCCAACGTCCTGACTTTC.